This TCR beta chain stems from a study of post-analysis software for immune sequencing data (dated by TCRdb to 2013 to 2016). About the study as a whole: Disease courses on record covered relapsing-remitting, secondary progressive and progressive-relapsing multiple sclerosis, though some patients had no subtype annotation. Patient repertoires were compared against around 10 previously published healthy control repertoires from donors aged 6 to 25 years. A subset of samples was prepared in parallel using single-end sample barcoding, then pooled and co-amplified after Illumina adapter ligation.

Libraries were made using PCR. The sequencer was an Illumina HiSeq 2500. To reduce PCR and sequencing biases, unique molecular identifiers were built into the TCR beta cDNA libraries. Per 1 to 10 million input T cells, 500,000 or so cDNA molecules were obtained, such that each molecule approximated one T cell. The patient libraries were prepared and sequenced with the same protocol used for the earlier healthy control dataset. Samples belonging to the same batch were prepared together, multiplexed and sequenced on a shared HiSeq lane. As for how the authors treated the data: Raw barcoded reads were processed with MIGEC, and single-read molecular identifier groups were discarded before consensus assembly and CDR3 extraction. VDJtools was used for post-analysis of the clonotype tables, with diversity normalized by down-sampling every dataset to the smallest sample size. To correct batch-related cross-sample contamination, repertoire overlap clustering matched CDR3 amino acid sequences but not nucleotide sequences. The public reads were reanalyzed by TCRdb: fastp trimming at Q25, MiXCR alignment, in-frame beta chains only. Merged by CDR3 protein, the rows form single entries marked with the most common genes and DNA. TCRdb assigned the V and J calls; the authors' analysis was not used. The sample data list about 540,000 distinct CDR3 sequences, and approximately 34% of these were observed just once. Of the sample, under 7% is held by the ten largest clones.

Points on this clonotype: Its recognized antigen is unknown. Per-base quality was not reported, and no clone a single base away is much larger than it.

TCR beta repertoires were profiled from peripheral blood of about a dozen young patients with multiple sclerosis to demonstrate the VDJtools post-analysis software. The multiple sclerosis patients were children and adolescents ranging in age from 6 to 15 years. From the cysteine up to the phenylalanine, the CDR3 has a length of 16 residues. The CDR3 DNA has 48 bases and is translated from base 1. Per the germline V gene, SGHTA is the CDR1 and FQGNSA is the CDR2. Trimming removed 4 bases from V and 4 bases from J; the gene matches leave 7 bases unexplained. Summary of the overall study and its limitations: Multiple sclerosis patients had significantly lower normalized Chao1 diversity than controls, a result that suggests substantial peripheral T-cell clonal expansion. Direct clustering with F measure revealed strong co-clustering of samples prepared in the same batch, which led to a batch-effect correction. A few TRBV segments, including TRBV5-6, TRBV5-1 and TRBV20-1, were significantly more frequent in patients than controls. The multiple sclerosis patient group was slightly younger than the control group.

The sequenced material came from blood. This receptor was identified in a girl aged 2 to 17 with multiple sclerosis. The rearrangement joined TRBV7-2 to TRBJ2-3; TRBD1 matches 11 bases in the middle. The bases read TGTGCCAGCAGCTCACGGACAGGGGGCATAGCAGATACGCAGTATTTT. This yields the protein CASSSRTGGIADTQYF.